A single sample is the source of the 27 T cell receptor beta chains below, sequenced in a study of shared clonotypes between healthy human individuals. Sequencing used immunoSEQ multiplex PCR; TCRdb keeps in-frame clones, though not all of them. The data contain 700,000 or so clones, around 72% of them singletons. The sample taken for sequencing was memory CD4+ T cells sorted from blood. Stated subset: CD45RA-negative fraction. Every receptor here comes from a woman younger than 45 in good health.

This rearrangement joins TRBV10-3 to TRBJ2-3; 9 nucleotides agree with TRBD2. Trimming cost V 3 bases and J 4 bases; bases outside gene matches: 5. CDR1 is ENHRY and CDR2 is SYGVKD in the germline V gene. The CDR3 has 15 amino acids. The CDR3 coding sequence is TGTGCCATCAGTGATCCCAGGACTAGCGCAGATACGCAGTATTTT. Protein sequence: CAISDPRTSADTQYF.

The chain couples TRBV28 to TRBJ2-1; 8 bases fit TRBD1. Germline CDR1 reads MDHEN; CDR2 reads SYDVKM. V shed 6 bases, J shed 5 bases, and the junction held 9 bases outside the gene matches. The CDR3 is made up of 15 amino acids. The CDR3 nucleotides are TGTGCCAGCAGGATACCGGGACAGGTGAACAATGAGCAGTTCTTC. Amino acids: CASRIPGQVNNEQFF.

The CDR3 loop is CASGRGATGELFF. CDR3 nucleotides: TGTGCTAGTGGCAGAGGAGCCACCGGGGAGCTGTTTTTT. The rearrangement joins TRBV12-5 to TRBJ2-2; D remains ambiguous. CDR3 size: 13 residues. V was clipped by 6 bases and J by 4 bases, with 9 bases between them. Germline V gene lookup returns CDR1 LGHNT and CDR2 FRNRAP.

This clone was detected ten times or more. CDR3 region: CAWSPIETYEQYF. CDR3 DNA sequence: TGTGCCTGGAGTCCTATAGAGACCTACGAGCAGTACTTC. The rearrangement uses TRBV30 and TRBJ2-7; D ambiguous. V was pared by 2 bases and J by 2 bases, with 10 bases between. The CDR3 is made up of 13 amino acids. Germline CDR1 is GTSNPN and CDR2 is SVGIG (reference sequence).

This sequence joins TRBV28 and TRBJ1-5, with D possibly TRBD1 on 6 matching bases. The CDR3 loop spans 14 amino acids. Trimming left V 5 bases short and J 7 bases short, with 15 bases between. Germline V lookup: CDR1 MDHEN, CDR2 SYDVKM. CDR3: CASSPFGGRQPQHF. The CDR3 bases are TGTGCCAGCAGTCCTTTTGGGGGGCGACAGCCCCAGCATTTT.

The V and J genes are TRBV18 and TRBJ1-3; possible D gene TRBD1, 5 bases. The CDR3 is 16 residues long. Germline CDR1 is KGHSH and CDR2 is LQKENI. The germline V and J ends were trimmed by 1 base and 4 bases, with 14 bases remaining between them. The CDR3 sequence is CASSPQEGTAGNTIYF. CDR3 DNA: TGTGCCAGCTCACCACAGGAAGGGACGGCGGGAAACACCATATATTTT.

As to this clone: Other nucleotide sequences in the sample specify the same CDR3. The chain recombines TRBV10-3 with TRBJ2-3, with unresolved D. Germline V gene sequence: CDR1 ENHRY, CDR2 SYGVKD. This CDR3 is 12 amino acids long. The V end lost 3 bases, the J end lost 2 bases, and 3 bases lay between the germline ends. The CDR3 sequence: CAISESTDTQYF. The CDR3 DNA reads as TGTGCCATCAGTGAATCCACAGATACGCAGTATTTT.

The chain combines TRBV12-1 with TRBJ2-5; the table's D call TRBD2 went unverified against the DNA. TRBV12-1 is recorded as a pseudogene. This CDR3 region has 21 residues. This CDR3 is CASSSWTSGHLGGQTQETQYF. The DNA of the CDR3 is TGTGCCAGCAGCAGTTGGACTAGCGGGCATCTCGGGGGCCAAACCCAAGAGACCCAGTACTTC.

The chain has TRBV4-1 and TRBJ1-3, with D maybe TRBD1 (5 bases). This CDR3 has 18 amino acids. V lost 4 bases and J 0 bases, leaving 19 bases between the germline ends. Germline CDR1 reads MGHRA; CDR2 reads YSYEKL. The CDR3 sequence: CASSRGRDLGDSGNTIYF. CDR3 DNA sequence: TGCGCCAGCAGCCGGGGACGGGACCTCGGCGACTCTGGAAACACCATATATTTT.

The chain employs TRBV6-5 and TRBJ1-1, with 7 nucleotides matching TRBD1. Germline V CDR1 and CDR2: MNHEY, SVGAGI. The CDR3 consists of 15 residues. The trim removed 5 bases at V and 1 base at J, leaving 7 bases unmatched. Here the CDR3 reads CASSPLNRGNTEAFF. Written as DNA, the CDR3 is TGTGCCAGCAGTCCCCTAAACAGGGGGAACACTGAAGCTTTCTTT.

As for this clone: This sample also contains other DNA sequences that code for the same CDR3. The chain combines TRBV4-1 with TRBJ2-7, with D possibly TRBD1 on 6 matching bases. This CDR3 region has 15 residues. Germline V lookup: CDR1 MGHRA, CDR2 YSYEKL. The germline V and J ends were trimmed by 3 bases and 0 bases, with 12 bases remaining between them. CDR3 sequence: CASSQAQGISYEQYF. As DNA, the CDR3 is TGCGCCAGCAGCCAGGCACAGGGAATCTCCTACGAGCAGTACTTC.

This rearrangement joins TRBV4-2 to TRBJ2-2; TRBD1 is a possible D gene (5 bases). Trimming pared 5 bases from V and 4 bases from J, leaving 11 bases between. The CDR3 is made up of 14 amino acids. Germline V gene data show CDR1 as LGHNA and CDR2 as YNFKEQ. The CDR3 loop is CASSSRTTTGELFF. The CDR3 DNA reads TGTGCCAGCAGCTCTCGGACAACCACCGGGGAGCTGTTTTTT.

This chain uses TRBV9 with TRBJ1-4; 9 bases align to TRBD1. The CDR3 contains 16 residues. The junction had 7 bases not matched to a gene; V was cut back by 0 bases and J by 7 bases. The germline CDR1 and CDR2 sequences are SGDLS and YYNGEE. For the CDR3, the DNA is TGTGCCAGCAGCGTAGGTGCCGGGACAGGGACTGAAAAACTGTTTTTT. Translation gives CASSVGAGTGTEKLFF.

This clone was detected a few times. V and J are TRBV28 and TRBJ1-2; 10 bases are shared with TRBD1. V shed 7 bases and J 7 bases; nucleotides not matched to a gene: 6. This CDR3 comprises 13 residues. CDR1 and CDR2 (germline): MDHEN, SYDVKM. In DNA, the CDR3 is TGTGCCAGCACCTTGGGACAGGGGACTGGCTACACCTTC. This encodes CASTLGQGTGYTF.

The V and J genes are TRBV18 and TRBJ1-5; TRBD1 agrees at 10 bases. Trimming at V came to 3 bases and at J to 6 bases, leaving 2 bases not matched to a gene. From germline, CDR1 is KGHSH and CDR2 LQKENI. CDR3 length: 14 amino acids. CDR3 coding DNA: TGTGCCAGCTCACCTGGGACAGGGGCTCAGCCCCAGCATTTT. The encoded protein is CASSPGTGAQPQHF.

The chain uses TRBV10-3 and TRBJ2-2; D remains ambiguous. Germline values: CDR1 ENHRY, CDR2 SYGVKD. CDR3 length: 15 residues. V shed 3 bases and J shed 3 bases, with 11 bases lying between them. CDR3 DNA: TGTGCCATCAGTGAATCGGAGACTTACACCGGGGAGCTGTTTTTT. Amino acids: CAISESETYTGELFF.

The V gene is TRBV10-2, the J gene TRBJ2-2; 7 bases map to TRBD2. Trimming at V came to 7 bases and at J to 7 bases, leaving 6 bases not matched to a gene. This CDR3 contains 13 residues. Per the germline V gene, CDR1 is WSHSY and CDR2 is SAAADI. The DNA for the CDR3 is TGCGCCAGCAAACAGCGGGAACACGGGGAGCTGTTTTTT. Translated, it gives CASKQREHGELFF.

Many counts were recorded for this clone. The chain combines TRBV7-3 with TRBJ2-3; 7 nucleotides line up with TRBD2. J lost 6 bases, V lost 1 base, and 10 bases had no gene match. The CDR3 covers 16 residues. CDR1 SGHTA and CDR2 FQGTGA come from the germline V gene. The CDR3 sequence: CASSLRPSAGVDTQYF. The CDR3 region has the DNA TGTGCCAGCAGCTTAAGGCCATCGGCGGGAGTCGATACGCAGTATTTT.

The chain uses TRBV5-1 and TRBJ1-3; D is uncertain. The V gene's germline CDR1 is SGHRS and CDR2 YFSETQ. The CDR3 has 17 amino acids. With 4 bases removed from V and 1 base from J, the gap between germline ends came to 18 bases. The CDR3 protein is CASSHLPRTDSGNTIYF. The CDR3 bases are TGCGCCAGCAGCCACCTCCCAAGGACGGATTCTGGAAACACCATATATTTT. Full variable domain (remainder filled in from reference TRBV5-1 and TRBJ1-3): KAGVTQTPRYLIKTRGQQVTLSCSPISGHRSVSWYQQTPGQGLQFLFEYFSETQRNKGNFPGRFSGRQFSNSRSEMNVSTLELGDSALYLCASSHLPRTDSGNTIYFGEGSWLTVV.

A few counts support this clone. This sequence joins TRBV11-3 and TRBJ2-2, with D hard to call. The germline V gene has CDR1 SGHNT and CDR2 YENEEA. There are 13 residues in the CDR3. Trimming pared 5 bases from V and 6 bases from J, leaving 10 bases between. CDR3 residues: CASSPGYAGELFF. The CDR3 DNA follows: TGTGCCAGCAGCCCCGGGTACGCCGGGGAGCTGTTTTTT.

The V and J genes are TRBV5-4 and TRBJ1-2; D unclear. CDR3 size: 14 residues. CDR1 is SGHNT, CDR2 YYREEE, per germline (reference sequence). The ends were cut back, 2 bases at V and 5 bases at J, with 13 bases in the middle. CDR3 protein: CASSFGQDFYGYTF. The CDR3 DNA sequence: TGTGCCAGCAGCTTCGGGCAGGACTTTTATGGCTACACCTTC.

The chain couples TRBV7-9 to TRBJ1-1, with D hard to call. V lost 2 bases and J 8 bases, leaving 15 bases between the germline ends. There are 14 residues in the CDR3. Germline V gene lookup returns CDR1 SEHNR and CDR2 FQNEAQ (reference sequence). Here the CDR3 reads CASSLQSRDMEAFF. CDR3 DNA sequence: TGTGCCAGCAGCTTACAAAGCCGGGATATGGAAGCTTTCTTT.

This chain links TRBV20-1 with TRBJ2-1; the D is unclear. The germline V and J ends were trimmed by 1 base and 7 bases, with 5 bases remaining between them. Germline lookup yields CDR1 DFQATT and CDR2 SNEGSKA (reference sequence). This CDR3 spans 11 amino acids. The chain's CDR3 is CSARADNEQFF. In DNA form, the CDR3 reads TGCAGTGCTAGAGCGGATAATGAGCAGTTCTTC.

In DNA form, the CDR3 reads TGTGCCAGCTCACCGTTGGGACAGAAGGCTGGAAACACCATATATTTT. Translating gives CASSPLGQKAGNTIYF. The chain is built from TRBV18 and TRBJ1-3, with 7 bases that match TRBD1. Per germline, CDR1 KGHSH and CDR2 LQKENI. The V segment lost 3 bases and the J segment 2 bases; nucleotides outside the gene matches: 7. The CDR3 spans 16 residues.

The CDR3 loop is CASSRRGEQYF. The CDR3 DNA reads as TGTGCCAGCTCACGACGGGGGGAGCAGTACTTC. The rearrangement links TRBV18 to TRBJ2-7; D is possibly TRBD2 (6 bases). Germline V gene sequence: CDR1 KGHSH, CDR2 LQKENI. Between the trimmed V and J ends, which lost 4 bases and 7 bases, there was a span of 8 bases. This CDR3 region has 11 residues.

The CDR3 DNA reads as TGTGCCACCAGCAGAGGTCCGCAAGAGACCCAGTACTTC. Its protein is CATSRGPQETQYF. This chain connects TRBV15 to TRBJ2-5; D is ambiguous. This CDR3 spans 13 amino acids. V shed 1 base and J shed 2 bases, with 5 bases lying between them. The V gene's germline CDR1 is LNHNV and CDR2 YYDKDF (reference sequence). The full variable domain, in which reference TRBV15 and TRBJ2-5 provide the parts outside the CDR3, is DAMVIQNPRYQVTQFGKPVTLSCSQTLNHNVMYWYQQKSSQAPKLLFHYYDKDFNNEADTPDNFQSRRPNTSFCFLDIRSPGLGDTAMYLCATSRGPQETQYFGPGTRLLVL.

This clone showed up just a few times. This chain joins TRBV6-1 and TRBJ2-3; D is perhaps TRBD1 (6 bases). The CDR3 sequence is 13 residues long. Germline-derived CDR1 and CDR2 are MNHNS and SASEGT. With 5 bases removed from V and 4 bases from J, the gap between germline ends came to 10 bases. CDR3 protein: CASSSWGPDTQYF. CDR3 in DNA: TGTGCCAGCAGTTCCTGGGGGCCAGATACGCAGTATTTT.